These 14 T cell receptor beta chains were sequenced from one sample in a study of blood T cell repertoires in COVID-19. Sequenced by immunoSEQ multiplex PCR; TCRdb stores in-frame clones only, minus some. This table holds about 73,000 clones, approximately 92% found once. Input material: peripheral blood. The receptors were gathered from a man of 80 years or more with acute or convalescent COVID-19.

The chain recombines TRBV6-5 with TRBJ1-6, with 7 nucleotides matching TRBD1. The J segment lost 4 bases and the V segment lost 6 bases, leaving 3 bases of the junction unmatched. Germline CDR1 reads MNHEY; CDR2 reads SVGAGI. The CDR3 is 14 residues long. This CDR3 is CASSGQEYNSPLHF. The CDR3 coding sequence is TGTGCCAGCAGCGGACAGGAATATAATTCACCCCTCCACTTT.

This clone has a single count. The rearrangement links TRBV19 to TRBJ2-1, with TRBD2 matching over 9 bases. V shed 7 bases and J 4 bases; nucleotides not matched to a gene: 8. Germline values: CDR1 LNHDA, CDR2 SQIVND (reference sequence). This CDR3 is 15 amino acids long. Written as DNA, the CDR3 is TGTGCCAGTACTCCCGCGGGAGGGCCTTACAATGAGCAGTTCTTC. This codes for CASTPAGGPYNEQFF.

This rearrangement joins TRBV4-1 to TRBJ2-2, with TRBD2 as a possible D gene (7 bases). From germline, CDR1 is MGHRA and CDR2 YSYEKL. The CDR3 contains 19 residues. Trimming removed 4 bases at V and 0 bases at J, with 21 bases between. CDR3 sequence reads: CASSLRVIAGAANTGELFF. The CDR3 DNA sequence: TGCGCCAGCAGCCTCCGAGTCATCGCGGGGGCCGCGAACACCGGGGAGCTGTTTTTT.

The CDR3 nucleotides are TGTGCCAGCAGCAAAGGCACAGGGGGCTTGTCTGGGGCCAACGTCCTGACTTTC. This sequence encodes CASSKGTGGLSGANVLTF. The gene calls are TRBV3-1 (or the pseudogene TRBV3-2) and TRBJ2-6, with 9 bases lining up with TRBD1. The CDR3 length is 18 residues. V was pared by 5 bases and J by 1 base, with 9 bases of the junction left unmatched. Germline CDR1 reads LGHDT; CDR2 reads YNNKEL (reference sequence).

V and J are TRBV30 and TRBJ1-6, with D possibly TRBD1 on 6 matching bases. The CDR3 runs 15 residues. The germline CDR1 and CDR2 sequences are GTSNPN and SVGIG (reference sequence). Trimming shortened V by 4 bases and J by 2 bases, and 12 bases separated the two germline ends. CDR3 in DNA: TGTGCCTGGAATTCAGGGGAGCCCTATAATTCACCCCTCCACTTT. This translates into CAWNSGEPYNSPLHF.

In this sample, this clone turned up a few times. This chain links TRBV19 with TRBJ1-5; 8 nucleotides agree with TRBD1. This CDR3 contains 14 residues. Trimming cost V 4 bases and J 5 bases; bases outside gene matches: 4. The V gene's germline CDR1 is LNHDA and CDR2 SQIVND (reference sequence). The CDR3 sequence: CASSNQGAHQPQHF. DNA for the CDR3: TGTGCCAGTAGTAACCAGGGGGCCCATCAGCCCCAGCATTTT. Using reference TRBV19 and TRBJ1-5 for the parts outside the CDR3, the full variable domain is DGGITQSPKYLFRKEGQNVTLSCEQNLNHDAMYWYRQDPGQGLRLIYYSQIVNDFQKGDIAEGYSVSREKKESFPLTVTSAQKNPTAFYLCASSNQGAHQPQHFGDGTRLSIL.

This chain uses TRBV13 with TRBJ2-1, with 12 bases identical to TRBD2. Germline V lookup: CDR1 PRHDT, CDR2 FYEKMQ (reference sequence). The J segment lost 4 bases and the V segment lost 5 bases, leaving 6 bases of the junction unmatched. The CDR3 is 16 residues long. The CDR3 spells CASSLTGTSGYNEQFF. CDR3 coding DNA: TGTGCCAGCAGCCTTACCGGGACTAGCGGGTACAATGAGCAGTTCTTC.

The chain joins TRBV20-1 to TRBJ1-2, with 11 nucleotides matching TRBD1. The CDR3 loop spans 15 amino acids. J gave up 4 bases and V 3 bases, and 7 bases lay outside the gene matches. CDR1 and CDR2 from the germline V gene are DFQATT and SNEGSKA (reference sequence). The CDR3 DNA reads as TGCAGTGCTAGTCCTCGGACAGGGGGCGCCTATGGCTACACCTTC. Protein sequence: CSASPRTGGAYGYTF.

The rearrangement joins TRBV19 to TRBJ2-7; perhaps TRBD1 as D (6 bases). CDR3 size: 15 residues. Germline CDR1 reads LNHDA; CDR2 reads SQIVND (reference sequence). With 5 bases removed from V and 4 bases from J, the gap between germline ends came to 18 bases. CDR3 bases: TGTGCCAGTAGTTGGGGGCAGGGGCCCGCATACGAGCAGTACTTC. This encodes CASSWGQGPAYEQYF.

The chain carries TRBV12-5 and TRBJ1-3, with TRBD1 matching 8 bases. This CDR3 spans 15 amino acids. Germline CDR1 and CDR2: LGHNT and FRNRAP. Trimming at V came to 5 bases and at J to 3 bases, leaving 6 bases not matched to a gene. In DNA, the CDR3 is TGTGCTAGTGGTGGCCAGGGGGCAGGTGGAAACACCATATATTTT. Protein product: CASGGQGAGGNTIYF.

V and J are TRBV2 and TRBJ1-6; the D is unclear. This CDR3 is 14 amino acids long. The V gene's germline CDR1 is SNHLY and CDR2 FYNNEI. The V and J ends lost 4 bases and 6 bases respectively, with 10 bases between them. The CDR3 DNA sequence: TGTGCCAGCAGTGCGGTATACGGTAATTCACCCCTCCACTTT. Its translation: CASSAVYGNSPLHF.

The chain combines TRBV12-3 or TRBV12-4 with TRBJ1-1; D gene uncertain. V lost 5 bases and J lost 1, with 8 bases in between. The CDR3 covers 13 residues. CDR3 DNA sequence: TGTGCCAGCAGTGTACTTAGGAACACTGAAGCTTTCTTT. This encodes CASSVLRNTEAFF.

This chain connects TRBV21-1 to TRBJ1-1. TRBV21-1 is a listed pseudogene. This CDR3 contains 15 residues. The CDR3 loop reads CASSPRTGGGTEAFF. CDR3 nucleotides: TGTGCCAGCAGCCCGCGAACGGGGGGAGGCACTGAAGCTTTCTTT.

The count of this clone is one. The J gene is TRBJ1-5, the V gene TRBV18, with 9 nucleotides matching TRBD1. This CDR3 contains 15 residues. J gave up 6 bases and V 4 bases, and 7 bases lay outside the gene matches. Germline loops: CDR1 KGHSH, CDR2 LQKENI. CDR3 loop: CASSQNRGPGQPQHF. Here the CDR3 DNA reads TGTGCCAGCTCACAAAACAGGGGGCCAGGTCAGCCCCAGCATTTT.